The 22 T cell receptor beta chains below all came from one sample that was sequenced in a study of blood T cell repertoires in COVID-19 (dated by TCRdb to about 2020). The library was produced with the immunoSEQ multiplex PCR assay. In its TCRdb copy, this immuneACCESS table keeps in-frame sequences only and misses some clones. Where compared with another copy, unresolved V genes explain less than half of these, and the others have no known cause. A total of about 240,000 clones appear in this sample, roughly 88% of them only once. Of the sample, around an eighth is held by the ten largest clones. Sequenced material: peripheral blood. These TCRs come from an elderly man with acute or convalescent COVID-19.

This clone was detected once. This sequence joins TRBV19 and TRBJ2-7; D perhaps matches TRBD2 (6 bases). CDR1 and CDR2 from the germline V gene are LNHDA and SQIVND (reference sequence). The CDR3 covers 15 residues. The ends were cut back, 0 bases at V and 6 bases at J, with 15 bases in the middle. CDR3 residues: CASSIDGSGAGEQYF. In nucleotides, the CDR3 is TGTGCCAGTAGTATAGACGGGTCAGGAGCGGGCGAGCAGTACTTC.

This sequence joins TRBV7-9 and TRBJ2-2; D unclear. CDR3 length equals 12 residues. The germline V gene has CDR1 SEHNR and CDR2 FQNEAQ (reference sequence). Trimming shortened V by 7 bases and J by 6 bases, and 9 bases separated the two germline ends. CDR3 nucleotide sequence: TGTGCCAGCACTCAAAGCGCCGGGGAGCTGTTTTTT. Its protein product is CASTQSAGELFF.

The gene calls are TRBV28 and TRBJ2-1; D may be TRBD2 (5 bases). Germline lookup yields CDR1 MDHEN and CDR2 SYDVKM. V lost 5 bases and J lost 10, with 15 bases in between. The CDR3 sequence is 13 residues long. The CDR3 is CASSTELAGEQFF. CDR3 DNA: TGTGCCAGCAGTACGGAGCTAGCCGGCGAGCAGTTCTTC.

V gene TRBV7-9 combines with J gene TRBJ1-1; D not certain. Germline CDR1 reads SEHNR; CDR2 reads FQNEAQ (reference sequence). The CDR3 runs to 14 residues. The V end was cut by 0 bases, the J end by 1 base, with 6 bases between. The CDR3 sequence: CASSLAEENTEAFF. In DNA, the CDR3 is TGTGCCAGCAGCTTAGCCGAGGAGAACACTGAAGCTTTCTTT.

This chain uses TRBV28 with TRBJ1-2, with a tentative D call TRBD1 (5 bases). CDR1 and CDR2 from the germline V gene are MDHEN and SYDVKM. V shed 4 bases and J shed 6 bases, with 15 bases lying between them. The CDR3 is 14 amino acids. The CDR3 DNA follows: TGTGCCAGCAGTTCCCCACCCAGGGCTCATGGCTACACCTTC. It translates to CASSSPPRAHGYTF.

The V and J genes are TRBV11-3 and TRBJ2-5; TRBD1 is a possible D gene (7 bases). V lost 3 bases and J lost 5, with 13 bases in between. Germline assignment: CDR1 SGHNT and CDR2 YENEEA. The CDR3 is made up of 14 amino acids. The chain's CDR3 is CASSFRGVGETQYF. CDR3 nucleotide sequence: TGTGCCAGCAGCTTCAGGGGGGTCGGGGAGACCCAGTACTTC.

In this sample, this clone turned up once. This sequence joins TRBV3-1 (or the pseudogene TRBV3-2) and TRBJ2-3; D is perhaps TRBD1 (6 bases). The CDR3 runs 17 residues. Trimming stripped 4 bases from V and 3 bases from J, with 20 bases between. The germline V gene encodes CDR1 LGHDT and CDR2 YNNKEL (reference sequence). The CDR3 nucleotides are TGTGCCAGCAGCCCAGGGGTCGTTGTTCTGGGGACAGATACGCAGTATTTT. It specifies CASSPGVVVLGTDTQYF.

This rearrangement joins TRBV28 to TRBJ2-6, with no clear D. Germline assignment: CDR1 MDHEN and CDR2 SYDVKM. The CDR3 runs 16 residues. The V end was cut by 4 bases, the J end by 4 bases, with 14 bases between. The CDR3: CASSSTDISGANVLTF. DNA of the CDR3: TGTGCCAGCAGTTCCACCGACATATCCGGGGCCAACGTCCTGACTTTC.

The chain links TRBV6-6 to TRBJ1-2; the D gene is possibly TRBD1 (5 bases). Germline V gene lookup returns CDR1 MNHNY and CDR2 SVGAGI (reference sequence). Between the trimmed V and J ends, which lost 6 bases and 3 bases, there was a span of 11 bases. This CDR3 comprises 13 residues. In DNA form, the CDR3 reads TGTGCCAGCAGCGTAGACAGAGACTATGGCTACACCTTC. Translation: CASSVDRDYGYTF.

The chain is built from TRBV14 and TRBJ1-3; no clear D gene. V lost 4 bases and J lost 0, with 10 bases in between. Germline values: CDR1 SGHDN, CDR2 FVKESK. There are 15 residues in the CDR3. The CDR3 region has the DNA TGTGCCAGCAGCCCTAGGTGGAGCTCTGGAAACACCATATATTTT. This translates into CASSPRWSSGNTIYF.

The chain employs TRBV6-5 and TRBJ1-1, with TRBD1 matching over 10 bases. The germline CDR1 and CDR2 sequences are MNHEY and SVGAGI. The V segment lost 0 bases and the J segment 7 bases; nucleotides outside the gene matches: 8. The CDR3 consists of 16 residues. The CDR3 DNA sequence: TGTGCCAGCAGTTACTCTCGGACAGGGGGATTAGGTGAAGCTTTCTTT. It is translated as CASSYSRTGGLGEAFF.

J is TRBJ2-7 and V is TRBV27, with D possibly TRBD2 on 5 matching bases. The V gene lost 8 bases and the J gene lost 6 bases, with 11 bases spanning the gap. Germline V gene data show CDR1 as MNHEY and CDR2 as SMNVEV (reference sequence). The CDR3 has 11 amino acids. The CDR3 DNA reads TGTGCCAGCCGTCGGGCGGGCGAGCAGTACTTC. As protein: CASRRAGEQYF.

This clone was counted a single time. Here the CDR3 reads CASRRTGELFF. The CDR3 region has the DNA TGTGCCAGCAGACGGACCGGGGAGCTGTTTTTT. This rearrangement joins TRBV2 to TRBJ2-2; D ambiguous. This CDR3 is 11 amino acids long. From germline, CDR1 is SNHLY and CDR2 FYNNEI. V was cut by 6 bases and J by 5 bases, with 4 bases left in between. Combining the CDR3 with reference TRBV2 and TRBJ2-2 gives the whole variable domain EPEVTQTPSHQVTQMGQEVILRCVPISNHLYFYWYRQILGQKVEFLVSFYNNEISEKSEIFDDQFSVERPDGSNFTLKIRSTKLEDSAMYFCASRRTGELFFGEGSRLTVL.

This clone was detected only once. The chain employs TRBV5-5 and TRBJ2-1; no definite D call. The ends were cut back, 0 bases at V and 0 bases at J, with 10 bases in the middle. Germline lookup yields CDR1 SGHKS and CDR2 YYEKEE (reference sequence). The CDR3 spans 16 residues. The CDR3 coding sequence is TGTGCCAGCAGCTTGGACGTTTCCAGCTCCTACAATGAGCAGTTCTTC. Protein sequence: CASSLDVSSSYNEQFF.

The rearrangement uses TRBV6-5 and TRBJ1-2; a possible D gene is TRBD1 (6 bases). The CDR3 runs 12 residues. Trimming left V 6 bases short and J 8 bases short, with 13 bases between. Per the germline V gene, CDR1 is MNHEY and CDR2 is SVGAGI. The CDR3 region is CASRPGDGGYTF. DNA of the CDR3: TGTGCCAGCAGGCCAGGGGACGGAGGCTACACCTTC.

This chain joins TRBV3-1 (or the pseudogene TRBV3-2) and TRBJ2-7; D is uncertain. The CDR3 has 12 amino acids. Germline V gene sequence: CDR1 LGHDT, CDR2 YNNKEL (reference sequence). The ends were cut back, 5 bases at V and 0 bases at J, with 5 bases in the middle. The CDR3 sequence is CASSSFSYEQYF. In nucleotides, the CDR3 is TGTGCCAGCAGCTCCTTCTCCTACGAGCAGTACTTC.

The chain is built from TRBV3-1 (or the pseudogene TRBV3-2) and TRBJ2-2; 9 nucleotides align to TRBD1. V lost 4 bases, J lost 3 bases, and 12 bases stayed unmatched. Per germline, CDR1 LGHDT and CDR2 YNNKEL (reference sequence). The CDR3 is 18 residues long. CDR3 nucleotide sequence: TGTGCCAGCAGCCGCCCTCCTGTGACAGGGGGTGACACCGGGGAGCTGTTTTTT. Its protein is CASSRPPVTGGDTGELFF.

This chain connects TRBV4-3 to TRBJ2-2, with D maybe TRBD2 (7 bases). The CDR3 is made up of 18 amino acids. The V gene's germline CDR1 is LGHNA and CDR2 YSLEER. Trimming left V 4 bases short and J 0 bases short, with 18 bases between. CDR3 coding DNA: TGCGCCAGCAGCCGGGAGGGGGGAGGCTTCGCGAACACCGGGGAGCTGTTTTTT. This encodes CASSREGGGFANTGELFF.

This clone was counted between two and nine times. The chain carries TRBV6-5 and TRBJ1-6; 7 bases agree with TRBD1. CDR1 is MNHEY, CDR2 SVGAGI, per germline. The CDR3 sequence is 15 residues long. The V gene end was trimmed by 7 bases and the J gene end by 9 bases; junction bases not matched to a gene: 12. The CDR3 spells CASNPTGQIGSPLHF. CDR3 DNA: TGTGCCAGCAACCCCACGGGACAGATAGGTTCACCCCTCCACTTT.

In its sample, this clone was seen once. In DNA, the CDR3 is TGTGCCAGTAGTCCGCGGACAGGGACAAACTATGGCTACACCTTC. Amino acids: CASSPRTGTNYGYTF. This sequence joins TRBV19 and TRBJ1-2; 8 nucleotides agree with TRBD1. The trim removed 5 bases at V and 2 bases at J, leaving 7 bases unmatched. Germline V gene lookup returns CDR1 LNHDA and CDR2 SQIVND (reference sequence). This CDR3 is built from 15 residues.

The rearrangement links TRBV6-5 to TRBJ2-1; TRBD2 aligns across 7 bases. Germline V gives CDR1 MNHEY, CDR2 SVGAGI. This CDR3 is 14 amino acids long. The V segment lost 6 bases and the J segment 5 bases; nucleotides outside the gene matches: 7. The chain's CDR3 is CASRVGLENNEQFF. The CDR3 region has the DNA TGTGCCAGCAGGGTAGGACTAGAAAACAATGAGCAGTTCTTC.

The chain combines TRBV19 with TRBJ2-3; 13 bases map to TRBD2. Germline V gene sequence: CDR1 LNHDA, CDR2 SQIVND (reference sequence). This CDR3 is built from 15 residues. Trimming cost V 5 bases and J 4 bases; bases outside gene matches: 3. The CDR3 loop is CASSRTSGGADTQYF. The CDR3 DNA is TGTGCCAGTAGTCGAACTAGCGGGGGGGCAGATACGCAGTATTTT.